The 29 T cell receptor beta chains below were found in one sample sequenced in a study of cytomegalovirus exposure and HLA in healthy donors. It was with 60 Vbeta and 13 Jbeta primers that the PCR ran. The protocol was immunoSEQ multiplex PCR, while the TCRdb copy is restricted to in-frame clones and leaves out a portion. The sample has under 130,000 clones, approximately 72% seen once; the top ten hold 1.3%. The sequenced sample consisted of PBMCs. Receptors originate from a man between 25 and 39 years old in good health and CMV-seronegative.

V and J are TRBV5-1 and TRBJ2-1, with 7 bases fitting TRBD2. This CDR3 contains 17 residues. The germline V gene has CDR1 SGHRS and CDR2 YFSETQ. V was clipped by 6 bases and J by 10 bases; unmatched bases: 22. The CDR3 DNA is TGCGCCAGCAATGGGCTTTTGGGGGGGGGAAAATTTCGGGAGCAGTTCTTC. This codes for CASNGLLGGGKFREQFF.

V and J are TRBV2 and TRBJ2-1; tentative D call: TRBD2 (7 bases). Trimming shortened V by 7 bases and J by 9 bases, and 10 bases separated the two germline ends. In germline, CDR1 is SNHLY, CDR2 FYNNEI. The CDR3 has 11 amino acids. CDR3 protein: CASKRGGEQFF. In DNA, the CDR3 is TGTGCCAGCAAAAGGGGGGGTGAGCAGTTCTTC. The whole variable domain, remainder taken from reference TRBV2 and TRBJ2-1, is EPEVTQTPSHQVTQMGQEVILRCVPISNHLYFYWYRQILGQKVEFLVSFYNNEISEKSEIFDDQFSVERPDGSNFTLKIRSTKLEDSAMYFCASKRGGEQFFGPGTRLTVL.

The V and J genes are TRBV5-1 and TRBJ2-5; D may be TRBD1 (5 bases). Germline CDR1 reads SGHRS; CDR2 reads YFSETQ. Deletions cut 0 bases from V and 2 bases from J, with 11 bases between. CDR3 length: 15 residues. In nucleotides, the CDR3 is TGCGCCAGCAGCTTGGAGTGGGGCTATCAAGAGACCCAGTACTTC. It codes for CASSLEWGYQETQYF.

The rearrangement joins TRBV28 to TRBJ2-7, with 13 bases lining up with TRBD2. With V trimmed by 10 bases and J by 5 bases, 5 bases remained unmatched. Germline CDR1 and CDR2: MDHEN and SYDVKM. This CDR3 has 13 residues. The DNA of the CDR3 is TGTGCCACCGATGGACTAGCGGGAGACGAGCAGTACTTC. It translates to CATDGLAGDEQYF. The full variable domain, in which reference TRBV28 and TRBJ2-7 provide the parts outside the CDR3, is DVKVTQSSRYLVKRTGEKVFLECVQDMDHENMFWYRQDPGLGLRLIYFSYDVKMKEKGDIPEGYSVSREKKERFSLILESASTNQTSMYLCATDGLAGDEQYFGPGTRLTVT.

The J gene is TRBJ2-5, the V gene TRBV7-9; a weak D match, TRBD1 (6 bases). In germline, CDR1 is SEHNR, CDR2 FQNEAQ (reference sequence). The CDR3 covers 14 residues. V dropped 4 bases and J dropped 1 base, with 10 bases sitting between them. In nucleotides, the CDR3 is TGTGCCAGCAGCTCTCCCAGGGGCCAAGAGACCCAGTACTTC. It is translated as CASSSPRGQETQYF.

This clone has more than one count but fewer than ten. This chain connects TRBV5-5 to TRBJ2-1; no definite D call. The CDR3 length is 14 residues. With 1 base removed from V and 7 bases from J, the gap between germline ends came to 12 bases. CDR1 and CDR2 from the germline V gene are SGHKS and YYEKEE (reference sequence). The DNA for the CDR3 is TGTGCCAGCAGCTTGTCGAGGATCCTGAATGAGCAGTTCTTC. The encoded protein is CASSLSRILNEQFF.

The chain uses TRBV10-3 and TRBJ1-3, with 7 bases lining up with TRBD1. There are 17 residues in the CDR3. From germline, CDR1 is ENHRY and CDR2 SYGVKD. The J segment lost 0 bases and the V segment lost 3 bases, leaving 8 bases of the junction unmatched. The CDR3 is CAISDRTGANSGNTIYF. The CDR3 DNA follows: TGTGCCATCAGTGACCGGACAGGAGCGAACTCTGGAAACACCATATATTTT.

This sequence joins TRBV6-6 and TRBJ2-2; TRBD2 matches at 11 bases. With V trimmed by 6 bases and J by 4 bases, 7 bases remained unmatched. The CDR3 sequence is 16 residues long. In germline, CDR1 is MNHNY, CDR2 SVGAGI (reference sequence). The DNA of the CDR3 is TGTGCCAGCAGCCTTAGCGGGGGGGCTGGCACCGGGGAGCTGTTTTTT. Translating gives CASSLSGGAGTGELFF.

CDR3 amino acids: CASSYSEVPYEQYF. CDR3 DNA sequence: TGTGCCAGCAGTTACTCGGAGGTACCCTACGAGCAGTACTTC. The V and J genes are TRBV6-5 and TRBJ2-7; the D gene is possibly TRBD2 (5 bases). V was shortened by 0 bases and J by 2 bases, with 8 bases between the two germline ends. CDR1 is MNHEY, CDR2 SVGAGI, per germline. This CDR3 has 14 residues.

V usage is TRBV5-8 and J usage is TRBJ1-1; 9 nucleotides agree with TRBD1. CDR1 and CDR2 from the germline V gene are SGHTS and YDEGEE. CDR3 length: 15 residues. V trimming: 10 bases; J trimming: 0 bases; junction bases outside the gene matches: 10. The CDR3 loop is CAGAGTGFVNTEAFF. The CDR3 bases are TGTGCCGGCGCGGGGACAGGGTTCGTGAACACTGAAGCTTTCTTT.

This clone was detected only once. The chain is built from TRBV9 and TRBJ1-2; D possibly corresponds to TRBD1 (5 bases). The V end was cut by 4 bases, the J end by 2 bases, with 15 bases between. CDR1 is SGDLS and CDR2 is YYNGEE in the germline V gene. The CDR3 runs to 15 residues. The CDR3 nucleotides read TGTGCCAGCAGCCCAAAATGGGGGGGGAACTATGGCTACACCTTC. Translation: CASSPKWGGNYGYTF.

V gene TRBV13 combines with J gene TRBJ2-7, with D possibly matching TRBD1 (5 bases). The V gene lost 4 bases and the J gene lost 6 bases, with 10 bases spanning the gap. Germline CDR1 and CDR2: PRHDT and FYEKMQ (reference sequence). The CDR3 extends over 12 amino acids. The CDR3 sequence: CASSSLGREQYF. The CDR3 nucleotides read TGTGCCAGCAGCTCTTTGGGGCGCGAGCAGTACTTC.

V and J are TRBV2 and TRBJ2-7; 9 bases line up with TRBD2. Germline loops: CDR1 SNHLY, CDR2 FYNNEI. After removal of 4 bases from V and 2 bases from J, the junction contained 6 bases not matched to a gene. This CDR3 contains 15 residues. CDR3 amino acids: CASSGGREGTYEQYF. The CDR3 DNA sequence: TGTGCCAGCAGTGGCGGGCGGGAGGGGACCTACGAGCAGTACTTC.

The chain joins TRBV29-1 to TRBJ2-1; TRBD2 matches 7 bases. V was clipped by 6 bases and J by 8 bases; unmatched bases: 7. Germline-derived CDR1 and CDR2 are SQVTM and ANQGSEA. There are 12 residues in the CDR3. CDR3 sequence (DNA): TGCAGCGTATTGATCGGGGGGTATGAGCAGTTCTTC. It codes for CSVLIGGYEQFF.

This chain uses TRBV6-5 with TRBJ2-7; 13 bases match TRBD2. Per the germline V gene, CDR1 is MNHEY and CDR2 is SVGAGI. V shed 5 bases and J 0 bases; nucleotides not matched to a gene: 1. This CDR3 spans 15 amino acids. The CDR3 nucleotides read TGTGCCAGCAGTGGACTAGCGGGAGCCTCCTACGAGCAGTACTTC. As protein: CASSGLAGASYEQYF.

Concerning this clone: Other DNA sequences from this sample encode an identical CDR3 as well. The V call is TRBV10-3, the J call TRBJ1-5; TRBD1 matches 7 bases. This CDR3 contains 14 residues. Germline lookup yields CDR1 ENHRY and CDR2 SYGVKD. Trimming at V came to 3 bases and at J to 1 base, leaving 0 bases not matched to a gene. The CDR3 sequence is CAISEQGSNQPQHF. The CDR3 coding sequence is TGTGCCATCAGTGAACAGGGGAGCAATCAGCCCCAGCATTTT.

V and J are TRBV6-5 and TRBJ2-3; no firm D call. Germline CDR1 and CDR2: MNHEY and SVGAGI. This CDR3 region has 15 residues. The V gene lost 2 bases and the J gene lost 1 base, with 10 bases spanning the gap. This chain's CDR3 is CASSYGSPGTDTQYF. The CDR3 DNA is TGTGCCAGCAGTTACGGTAGCCCTGGCACAGATACGCAGTATTTT.

Regarding this clone: Different DNA sequences within this sample yield the same CDR3. The rearrangement links TRBV10-3 to TRBJ2-5; D uncertain. The CDR3 spans 13 residues. The germline V gene encodes CDR1 ENHRY and CDR2 SYGVKD. The V gene lost 0 bases and the J gene lost 5 bases, with 7 bases spanning the gap. CDR3 in DNA: TGTGCCATCAGTGAGTCTGCGGTGGAGACCCAGTACTTC. Translating it yields CAISESAVETQYF.

The chain joins TRBV14 to TRBJ1-1; D is undetermined. The germline V gene has CDR1 SGHDN and CDR2 FVKESK. V lost 3 bases to trimming and J lost 4 bases, with 3 bases between them. This CDR3 region has 11 residues. The CDR3 DNA reads TGTGCCAGCAGCCAGAGCACTGAAGCTTTCTTT. Its translation: CASSQSTEAFF.

The gene calls are TRBV30 and TRBJ2-4, with D maybe TRBD2 (5 bases). V dropped 5 bases and J dropped 7 bases, with 9 bases sitting between them. This CDR3 has 11 residues. CDR1 is GTSNPN, CDR2 SVGIG, per germline (reference sequence). The CDR3 DNA reads TGTGCCTGGGGGAGTTCGAACATTCAGTACTTC. This encodes CAWGSSNIQYF. Drawing the rest from reference TRBV30 and TRBJ2-4, the complete variable domain is SQTIHQWPATLVQPVGSPLSLECTVEGTSNPNLYWYRQAAGRGLQLLFYSVGIGQISSEVPQNLSASRPQDRQFILSSKKLLLSDSGFYLCAWGSSNIQYFGAGTRLSVL.

The chain joins TRBV4-3 to TRBJ1-6, with D perhaps matching TRBD1 (5 bases). This CDR3 spans 14 amino acids. V was pared by 0 bases and J by 14 bases, with 14 bases between. Per the germline V gene, CDR1 is LGHNA and CDR2 is YSLEER. CDR3 nucleotide sequence: TGCGCCAGCAGCCAAGATCGGGCCCGGGGGACCCTCCACTTT. Translating gives CASSQDRARGTLHF.

This rearrangement joins TRBV6-6 to TRBJ1-5, with D perhaps matching TRBD1 (6 bases). Between the trimmed V and J ends, which lost 2 bases and 6 bases, there was a span of 11 bases. The CDR3 runs to 14 residues. The germline V gene has CDR1 MNHNY and CDR2 SVGAGI (reference sequence). The CDR3 loop is CASSYVEGGQPQHF. The CDR3 region has the DNA TGTGCCAGCAGTTACGTGGAAGGGGGTCAGCCCCAGCATTTT.

The J gene is TRBJ1-2, the V gene TRBV19, with D possibly matching TRBD1 (5 bases). V shed 6 bases and J shed 0 bases, with 11 bases lying between them. Germline assignment: CDR1 LNHDA and CDR2 SQIVND (reference sequence). CDR3 length: 14 residues. Here the CDR3 DNA reads TGTGCCAGTAGCGTCGGGGGGGCTAACTATGGCTACACCTTC. Protein sequence: CASSVGGANYGYTF.

V usage is TRBV4-1 and J usage is TRBJ2-7; unclear D gene. V lost 1 base to trimming and J lost 3 bases, with 13 bases between them. Germline lookup yields CDR1 MGHRA and CDR2 YSYEKL. CDR3 length equals 15 residues. The CDR3 nucleotides are TGCGCCAGCAGCCAAGGGCCAGATGGTGGCTACGAGCAGTACTTC. Encoded protein: CASSQGPDGGYEQYF.

The genes are TRBV13 and TRBJ2-4; D possibly corresponds to TRBD1 (5 bases). There are 15 residues in the CDR3. Per germline, CDR1 PRHDT and CDR2 FYEKMQ (reference sequence). The V end was cut by 2 bases, the J end by 1 base, with 9 bases between. The CDR3 region has the DNA TGTGCCAGCAGCTTACAGGGTAAGGCCAAAAACATTCAGTACTTC. Its protein product is CASSLQGKAKNIQYF.

The rearrangement links TRBV4-3 to TRBJ1-2; no definite D call. Germline CDR1 LGHNA, CDR2 YSLEER. This CDR3 contains 15 residues. Trimming stripped 4 bases from V and 1 base from J, with 13 bases between. Here the CDR3 reads CASSRTNLGNYGYTF. The CDR3 DNA follows: TGCGCCAGCAGCCGAACGAACCTCGGTAACTATGGCTACACCTTC.

V is TRBV5-1 and J is TRBJ1-1, with 9 bases matching TRBD1. Trimming cost V 0 bases and J 1 base; bases outside gene matches: 4. CDR1 is SGHRS and CDR2 is YFSETQ in the germline V gene. This CDR3 contains 16 residues. The CDR3 here is CASSLGQGGANTEAFF. CDR3 bases: TGCGCCAGCAGCTTGGGACAGGGGGGAGCGAACACTGAAGCTTTCTTT.

This clone appeared once. V gene TRBV27 combines with J gene TRBJ2-3; D is uncertain. The germline gives CDR1 MNHEY, CDR2 SMNVEV (reference sequence). The CDR3 length is 13 residues. Trimming stripped 7 bases from V and 1 base from J, with 9 bases between. The CDR3 loop is CASTLAGTDTQYF. In nucleotides, the CDR3 is TGTGCCAGCACCTTGGCAGGCACAGATACGCAGTATTTT.

This chain connects TRBV14 to TRBJ1-1; possible D gene TRBD1, 6 bases. The germline V gene has CDR1 SGHDN and CDR2 FVKESK. Between the trimmed V and J ends, which lost 4 bases and 4 bases, there was a span of 7 bases. The CDR3 consists of 12 residues. The CDR3 DNA reads TGTGCCAGCAGCCGAGGGGGCACTGAAGCTTTCTTT. It specifies CASSRGGTEAFF.